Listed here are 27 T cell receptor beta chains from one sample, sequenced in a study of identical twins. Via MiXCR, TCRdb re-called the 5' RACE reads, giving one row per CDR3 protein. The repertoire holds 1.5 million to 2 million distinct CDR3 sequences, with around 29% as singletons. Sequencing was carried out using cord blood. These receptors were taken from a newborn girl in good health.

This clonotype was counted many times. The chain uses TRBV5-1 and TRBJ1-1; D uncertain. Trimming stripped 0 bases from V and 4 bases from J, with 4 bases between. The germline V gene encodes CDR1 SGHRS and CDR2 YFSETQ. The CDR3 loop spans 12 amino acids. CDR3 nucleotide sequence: TGCGCCAGCAGCTTGGGCCGCACTGAAGCTTTCTTT. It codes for CASSLGRTEAFF. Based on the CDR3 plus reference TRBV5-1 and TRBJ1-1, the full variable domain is KAGVTQTPRYLIKTRGQQVTLSCSPISGHRSVSWYQQTPGQGLQFLFEYFSETQRNKGNFPGRFSGRQFSNSRSEMNVSTLELGDSALYLCASSLGRTEAFFGQGTRLTVV.

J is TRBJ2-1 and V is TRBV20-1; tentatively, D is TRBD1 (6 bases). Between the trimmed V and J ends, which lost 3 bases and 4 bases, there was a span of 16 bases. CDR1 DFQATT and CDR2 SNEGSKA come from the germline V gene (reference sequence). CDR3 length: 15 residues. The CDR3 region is CSARSQGSLYNEQFF. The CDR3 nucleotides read TGCAGTGCTAGGTCCCAGGGGTCCCTTTACAATGAGCAGTTCTTC.

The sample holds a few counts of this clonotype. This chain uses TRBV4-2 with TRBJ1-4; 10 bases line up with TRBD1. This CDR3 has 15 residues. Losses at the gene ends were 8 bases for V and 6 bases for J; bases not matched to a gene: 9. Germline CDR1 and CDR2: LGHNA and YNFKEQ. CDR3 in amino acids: CASGLFGTGDEKLFF. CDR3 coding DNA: TGTGCCAGCGGGTTGTTCGGGACAGGGGATGAAAAACTGTTTTTT.

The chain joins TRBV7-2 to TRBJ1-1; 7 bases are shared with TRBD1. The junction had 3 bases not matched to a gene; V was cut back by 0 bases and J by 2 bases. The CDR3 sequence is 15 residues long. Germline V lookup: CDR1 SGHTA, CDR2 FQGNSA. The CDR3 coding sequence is TGTGCCAGCAGCTTAGCACAGGGGTACAACACTGAAGCTTTCTTT. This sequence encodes CASSLAQGYNTEAFF.

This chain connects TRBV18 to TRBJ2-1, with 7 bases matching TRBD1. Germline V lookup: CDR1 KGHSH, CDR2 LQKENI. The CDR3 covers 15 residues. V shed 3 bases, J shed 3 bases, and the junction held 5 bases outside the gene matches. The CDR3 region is CASSPGTVVYNEQFF. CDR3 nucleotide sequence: TGTGCCAGCTCACCTGGGACAGTGGTCTACAATGAGCAGTTCTTC.

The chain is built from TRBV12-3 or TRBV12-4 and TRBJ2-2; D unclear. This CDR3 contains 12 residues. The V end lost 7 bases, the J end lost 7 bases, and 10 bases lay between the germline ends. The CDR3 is CASMLGLGELFF. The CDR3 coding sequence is TGTGCCAGCATGTTAGGCCTCGGGGAGCTGTTTTTT.

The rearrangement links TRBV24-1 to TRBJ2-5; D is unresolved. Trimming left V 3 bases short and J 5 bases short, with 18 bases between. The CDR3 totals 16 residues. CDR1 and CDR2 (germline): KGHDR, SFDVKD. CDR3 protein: CATSDPEAYPRETQYF. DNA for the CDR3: TGTGCCACCAGTGATCCTGAGGCCTACCCTCGGGAGACCCAGTACTTC.

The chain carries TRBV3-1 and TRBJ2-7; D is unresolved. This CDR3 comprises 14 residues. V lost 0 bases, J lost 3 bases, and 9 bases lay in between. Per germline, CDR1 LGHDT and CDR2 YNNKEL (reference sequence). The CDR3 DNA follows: TGTGCCAGCAGCCAAGATGGCCCTAGCTACGAGCAGTACTTC. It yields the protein CASSQDGPSYEQYF.

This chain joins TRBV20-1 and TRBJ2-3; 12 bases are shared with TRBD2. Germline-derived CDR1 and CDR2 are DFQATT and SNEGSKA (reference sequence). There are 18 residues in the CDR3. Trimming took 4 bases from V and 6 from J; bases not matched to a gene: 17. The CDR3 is CSAIHLLAGGPLWDTQYF. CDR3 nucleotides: TGCAGTGCTATTCATCTACTAGCGGGGGGCCCCTTGTGGGATACGCAGTATTTT.

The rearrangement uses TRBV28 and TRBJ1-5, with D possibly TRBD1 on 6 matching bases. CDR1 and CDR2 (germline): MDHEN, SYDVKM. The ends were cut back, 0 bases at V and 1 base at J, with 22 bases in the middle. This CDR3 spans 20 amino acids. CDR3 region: CASSLWGRGPTGMSNQPQHF. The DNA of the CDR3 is TGTGCCAGCAGTTTATGGGGTAGGGGCCCAACAGGGATGAGCAATCAGCCCCAGCATTTT.

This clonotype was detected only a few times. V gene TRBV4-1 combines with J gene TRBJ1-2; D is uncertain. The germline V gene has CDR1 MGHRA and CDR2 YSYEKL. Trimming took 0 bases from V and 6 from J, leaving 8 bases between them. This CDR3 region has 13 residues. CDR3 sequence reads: CASSQDLRDGYTF. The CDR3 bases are TGCGCCAGCAGCCAAGACCTCAGAGATGGCTACACCTTC.

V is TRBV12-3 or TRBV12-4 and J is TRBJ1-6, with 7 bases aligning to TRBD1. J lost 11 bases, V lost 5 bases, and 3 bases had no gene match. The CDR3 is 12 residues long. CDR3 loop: CASSTTGTPLHF. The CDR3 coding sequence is TGTGCCAGCAGTACGACAGGGACACCCCTCCACTTT.

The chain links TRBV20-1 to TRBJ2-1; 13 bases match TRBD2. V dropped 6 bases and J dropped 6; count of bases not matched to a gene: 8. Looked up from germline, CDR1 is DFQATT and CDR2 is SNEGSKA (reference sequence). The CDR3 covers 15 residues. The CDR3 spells CSAPGGTSGINEQFF. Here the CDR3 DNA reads TGCAGTGCCCCCGGCGGGACTAGCGGGATCAATGAGCAGTTCTTC.

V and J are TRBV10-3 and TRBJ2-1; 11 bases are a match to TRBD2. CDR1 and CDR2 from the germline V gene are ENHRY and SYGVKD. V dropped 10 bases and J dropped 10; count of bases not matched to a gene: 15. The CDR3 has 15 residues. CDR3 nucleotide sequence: TGTGCCACGCATACCGGGACTAGCGGTTCCTACGAGCAGTTCTTC. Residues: CATHTGTSGSYEQFF.

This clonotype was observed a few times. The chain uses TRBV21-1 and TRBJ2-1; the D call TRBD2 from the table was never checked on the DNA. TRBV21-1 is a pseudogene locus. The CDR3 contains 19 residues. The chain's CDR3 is CASSKREGLADSSYNEQFF. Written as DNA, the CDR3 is TGTGCCAGCAGCAAAAGGGAAGGACTAGCGGACAGCTCCTACAATGAGCAGTTCTTC.

The CDR3 reads CASSGEGGTDTQYF. CDR3 bases: TGTGCCAGCAGTGGAGAGGGAGGCACAGATACGCAGTATTTT. The chain combines TRBV6-1 with TRBJ2-3; possible D gene TRBD2, 5 bases. Trimming removed 4 bases at V and 1 base at J, with 9 bases between. Germline-derived CDR1 and CDR2 are MNHNS and SASEGT. The CDR3 spans 14 residues.

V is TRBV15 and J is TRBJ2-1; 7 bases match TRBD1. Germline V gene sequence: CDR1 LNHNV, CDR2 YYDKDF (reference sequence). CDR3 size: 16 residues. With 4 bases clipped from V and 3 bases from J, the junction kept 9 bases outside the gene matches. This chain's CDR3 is CATSTKTGALYNEQFF. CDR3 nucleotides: TGTGCCACCAGCACAAAAACAGGGGCCCTCTACAATGAGCAGTTCTTC.

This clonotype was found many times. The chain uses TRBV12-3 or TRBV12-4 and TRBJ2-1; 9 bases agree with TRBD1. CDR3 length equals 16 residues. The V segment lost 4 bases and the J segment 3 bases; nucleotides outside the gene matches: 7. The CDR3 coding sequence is TGTGCCAGCAGTTCCCCCGGGACAGGGAACTACAATGAGCAGTTCTTC. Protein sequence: CASSSPGTGNYNEQFF.

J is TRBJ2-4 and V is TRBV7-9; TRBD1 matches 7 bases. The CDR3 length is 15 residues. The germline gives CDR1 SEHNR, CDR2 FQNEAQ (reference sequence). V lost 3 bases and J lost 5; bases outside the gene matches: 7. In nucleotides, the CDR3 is TGTGCCAGCAGCTTTACAGCTACAGGGGAAAACATTCAGTACTTC. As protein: CASSFTATGENIQYF.

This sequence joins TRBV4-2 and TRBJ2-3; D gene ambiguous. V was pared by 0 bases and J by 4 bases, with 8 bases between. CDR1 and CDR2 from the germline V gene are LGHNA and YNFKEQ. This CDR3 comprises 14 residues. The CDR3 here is CASSQDGSPDTQYF. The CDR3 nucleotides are TGTGCCAGCAGCCAAGACGGTTCCCCAGATACGCAGTATTTT.

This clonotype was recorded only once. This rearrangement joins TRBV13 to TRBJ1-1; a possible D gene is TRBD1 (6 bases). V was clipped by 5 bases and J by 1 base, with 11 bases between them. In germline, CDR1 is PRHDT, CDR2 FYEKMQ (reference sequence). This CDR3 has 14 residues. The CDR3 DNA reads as TGTGCCAGCAGCGCCCAGACAGGGAACACTGAAGCTTTCTTT. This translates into CASSAQTGNTEAFF. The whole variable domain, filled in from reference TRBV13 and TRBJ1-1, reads AAGVIQSPRHLIKEKRETATLKCYPIPRHDTVYWYQQGPGQDPQFLISFYEKMQSDKGSIPDRFSAQQFSDYHSELNMSSLELGDSALYFCASSAQTGNTEAFFGQGTRLTVV.

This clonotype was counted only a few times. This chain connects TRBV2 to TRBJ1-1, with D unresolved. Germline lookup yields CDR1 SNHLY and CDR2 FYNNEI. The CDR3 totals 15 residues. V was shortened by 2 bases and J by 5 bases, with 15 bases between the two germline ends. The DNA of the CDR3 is TGTGCCAGCAGTGAACGGTTAGGAGATCGGACTGAAGCTTTCTTT. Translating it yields CASSERLGDRTEAFF. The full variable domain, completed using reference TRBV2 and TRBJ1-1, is EPEVTQTPSHQVTQMGQEVILRCVPISNHLYFYWYRQILGQKVEFLVSFYNNEISEKSEIFDDQFSVERPDGSNFTLKIRSTKLEDSAMYFCASSERLGDRTEAFFGQGTRLTVV.

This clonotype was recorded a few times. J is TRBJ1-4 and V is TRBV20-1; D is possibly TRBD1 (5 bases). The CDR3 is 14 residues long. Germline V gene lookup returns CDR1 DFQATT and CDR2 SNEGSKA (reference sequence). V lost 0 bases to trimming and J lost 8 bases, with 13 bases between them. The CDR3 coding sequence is TGCAGTGCTAGAGACAGGGTTCATCGCGAAAAACTGTTTTTT. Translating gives CSARDRVHREKLFF.

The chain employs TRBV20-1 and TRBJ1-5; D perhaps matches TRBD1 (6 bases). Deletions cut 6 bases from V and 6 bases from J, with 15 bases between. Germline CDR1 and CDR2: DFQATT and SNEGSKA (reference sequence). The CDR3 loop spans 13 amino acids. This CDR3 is CSAVRQASQPQHF. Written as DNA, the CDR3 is TGCAGTGCCGTTCGACAGGCCAGTCAGCCCCAGCATTTT.

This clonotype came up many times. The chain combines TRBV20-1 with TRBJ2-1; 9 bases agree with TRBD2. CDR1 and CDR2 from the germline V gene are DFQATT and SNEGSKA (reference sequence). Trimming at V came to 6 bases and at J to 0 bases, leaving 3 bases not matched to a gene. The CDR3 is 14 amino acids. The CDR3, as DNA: TGCAGTGCAACTAGCGGGCCCTCCTACAATGAGCAGTTCTTC. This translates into CSATSGPSYNEQFF.

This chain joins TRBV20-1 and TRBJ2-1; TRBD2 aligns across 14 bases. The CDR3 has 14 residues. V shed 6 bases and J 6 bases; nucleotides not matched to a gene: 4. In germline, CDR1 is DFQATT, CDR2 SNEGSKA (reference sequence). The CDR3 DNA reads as TGCAGTGCCCGGACTAGCGGGAGGACCAATGAGCAGTTCTTC. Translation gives CSARTSGRTNEQFF.

As DNA, the CDR3 is TGTGCCATCAGTGAGGGCCCAGGTGGAGGCTACGAGCAGTACTTC. Amino acids: CAISEGPGGGYEQYF. The V gene is TRBV10-3, the J gene TRBJ2-7; weak D call: TRBD2 (5 bases). Between the trimmed V and J ends, which lost 2 bases and 3 bases, there was a span of 14 bases. The CDR3 spans 15 residues. CDR1 and CDR2 (germline): ENHRY, SYGVKD.